This TCR beta chain is from a study of identical twins (dated by TCRdb to 2016 to 2017). A note on the overall study: The study deep-sequenced TCR alpha and beta repertoires from monozygotic twins, unrelated adults of various ages and cord blood to test whether fetal clonotypes persist. To rule out contamination, replicate twin experiments were performed at different times with different library preparation protocols. What the research found in general, with its limitations: Conclusions relied on cross-sectional statistical analysis, since the same donors could not be followed over many years. Abundant cord blood beta clonotypes had fewer insertions, young adult naive repertoires showed a similar but weaker trend, and memory repertoires showed no such trend. Compared with coincidental sharing between unrelated individuals, out-of-frame TCR alpha sequences shared between twins had an excess of sequences with low generation probability. A weaker excess of twin sharing was found in beta out-of-frame sequences because the signal-to-noise ratio was lowered by fewer shared sequences. In monozygotic twins, recombination models systematically underestimated out-of-frame TCR alpha sharing, but the models matched the sharing seen between unrelated individuals. Invariant T cells such as MAIT and iNKT could partly confound zero-insertion analyses, though diverse VJ usage argued against this for most clonotypes.

Every donor in the study was a healthy Caucasian. The twin cohort comprised three pairs of female monozygotic twins, all aged roughly 18 to 30 years. CD4+ and CD8+ T cell populations were isolated with positive isolation kits from Invitrogen. For CDR1 and CDR2, the germline V gene (reference sequence) lists SEHNR and FQNEAQ. V and J are truncated by 5 bases and 2 bases respectively, leaving an intervening sequence of 16 bases. From its cysteine to its phenylalanine, the CDR3 spans 16 amino acids. CDR3 DNA only is kept here, 48 bases in frame from base 1. Points on this clonotype: Its cognate antigen has yet to be identified. No base quality values were provided; no much bigger clone lies one nucleotide off.

The library was generated by 5' RACE. The listed sequencing device is Illumina HiSeq 2000. Template switching introduced a universal primer binding site; the final cDNA contained a unique molecular identifier, enabling accurate counting of TCR cDNA molecules. Specific primers in the conserved constant-segment region were used to synthesize first-strand cDNA for the TCR alpha and beta chains. To control for contamination, each cDNA library was double barcoded with a SMART-Mk sample barcode plus Illumina barcodes. TruSeq adapter sequences and Illumina sample barcodes were added in two successive PCR steps. The Illumina HiSeq platform was used with custom primers to sequence TCR alpha and beta cDNA libraries. In the original analysis: Raw reads were processed with MiGEC to extract unique molecular identifiers, and MiXCR was used to determine CDR3 positions. For each individual, recombination models were inferred using an EM algorithm with the repgenHMM and IGoR tools. Shared clonotype analysis was performed with the tcR package in R, normalizing sharing by the product of cloneset sizes. To study raw recombination without the effects of thymic and clonal selection, out-of-frame nonproductive sequences were analyzed. TCRdb redid the processing of the public reads, applying fastp at Q25 and MiXCR, and retained in-frame beta chains. Merged by CDR3 protein, the rows form single entries marked with the most common genes and DNA. V and J calls and clone size were set by TCRdb, not the authors. The table for this sample lists 210,000 or so distinct CDR3 sequences; roughly 15% of them were counted only once. Around 40% of the sample is taken by the ten largest.

These data were also filed under a second study, of T cells expressing NK-cell markers. From that second study: Three sorted T-cell subsets (CD3+CD56+NKG2C+, CD3+CD56+NKG2C- and CD3+CD56-NKG2C+) from under 10 donors had their TCR beta-chain repertoires profiled. Of the eight sequenced donors, seven were found to be HCMV-seropositive and one was found to be HCMV-seronegative. In several experiments an anti-gammadeltaTCR antibody was added to restrict sorting to alphabetaTCR-expressing T cells. In roughly six donors, the dominant CD3+CD56+NKG2C+ clonotypes were among the top 10 CD8+ clonotypes and accounted for about 1.0-7.5% of CD8+ T cells. Those dominant clonotypes were again the most abundant among CD3+CD56-NKG2C+ cells in a handful of donors, at about 28.3-65%. It remained unclear whether the expanded NKG2C-expressing T cell clones were specific for HCMV antigens. The study sequenced eight donors, all healthy volunteers chosen at random: three men and five women. A commercial ELISA kit detecting HCMV-specific IgG in serum was used to determine HCMV serostatus. MIGEC handled demultiplexing of the reads and grouping by UMI, while MiTCR was used to assemble and quantify clonotypes. To exclude erroneous sequences, only TCR cDNA sequences supported by at least two reads were retained. The tcR package was used for downstream repertoire analysis, and clonotypes were matched between fractions using CDR3 nucleotide sequence together with V segment. VDJmatch was used to annotate antigen specificity against VDJdb, with one amino acid substitution in CDR3 allowed.

The receptor was isolated from a woman under 30 in good health. Sequencing was done on a sample of CD8+ T cells sorted from blood. The V gene is TRBV7-9 and the J gene is TRBJ2-1, with TRBD2 as a weak D call on 6 bases. The DNA is as follows: TGTGCCAGCAGCCAGCCCGTTAGCGGACCCTACAATGAGCAGTTCTTC. This translates into CASSQPVSGPYNEQFF.